Each of the 31 T cell receptor beta chains below was sequenced from the same sample in a study of cytomegalovirus exposure and HLA in healthy donors. Assay: immunoSEQ multiplex PCR; the TCRdb copy retains only in-frame clones and omits some. The sample contains 150,000 to 200,000 clones, roughly four fifths of which appear only once. Source material: PBMCs. The receptors were gathered from a woman aged 18 to 35 in good health and CMV-seropositive.

In its sample, this clone was seen once. This sequence joins TRBV11-3 and TRBJ2-7, with 12 bases fitting TRBD1. Germline V gene lookup returns CDR1 SGHNT and CDR2 YENEEA. CDR3 length: 15 residues. Losses at the gene ends were 1 base for V and 6 bases for J; bases not matched to a gene: 4. The CDR3 nucleotides are TGTGCCAGCAGCTTAGTCGGGACAGGGGGCGCCGAGCAGTACTTC. Its protein product is CASSLVGTGGAEQYF. The full variable domain, rest sourced from reference TRBV11-3 and TRBJ2-7, is EAGVVQSPRYKIIEKKQPVAFWCNPISGHNTLYWYLQNLGQGPELLIRYENEEAVDDSQLPKDRFSAERLKGVDSTLKIQPAELGDSAVYLCASSLVGTGGAEQYFGPGTRLTVT.

The V gene is TRBV18, the J gene TRBJ2-3; TRBD2 might be the D (7 bases). V was shortened by 3 bases and J by 6 bases, with 13 bases between the two germline ends. The CDR3 sequence is 14 residues long. Per the germline V gene, CDR1 is KGHSH and CDR2 is LQKENI. CDR3 DNA: TGTGCCAGCTCACCGGGGGGGGGCCCTGATACGCAGTATTTT. Translating gives CASSPGGGPDTQYF. Complete variable domain (other parts from reference TRBV18 and TRBJ2-3): NAGVMQNPRHLVRRRGQEARLRCSPMKGHSHVYWYRQLPEEGLKFMVYLQKENIIDESGMPKERFSAEFPKEGPSILRIQQVVRGDSAAYFCASSPGGGPDTQYFGPGTRLTVL.

The chain carries TRBV11-2 and TRBJ2-2; 8 bases map to TRBD2. The V gene end was trimmed by 2 bases and the J gene end by 4 bases; junction bases not matched to a gene: 3. Germline CDR1 is SGHAT and CDR2 is FQNNGV. The CDR3 spans 15 residues. The CDR3 protein is CASSLISGVTGELFF. The CDR3 DNA is TGTGCCAGCAGCTTAATTAGCGGGGTCACCGGGGAGCTGTTTTTT.

The chain is built from TRBV7-9 and TRBJ2-7; 7 bases line up with TRBD2. CDR1 is SEHNR, CDR2 FQNEAQ, per germline (reference sequence). The CDR3 spans 14 residues. V shed 4 bases and J 9 bases; nucleotides not matched to a gene: 12. This CDR3 is CASSWSGTFEMQYF. The CDR3 DNA is TGTGCCAGCAGCTGGAGCGGGACTTTCGAGATGCAGTACTTC.

The V gene is TRBV19, the J gene TRBJ2-3; 8 nucleotides agree with TRBD2. Germline V lookup: CDR1 LNHDA, CDR2 SQIVND (reference sequence). V lost 11 bases, J lost 5 bases, and 12 bases stayed unmatched. The CDR3 length is 14 residues. For the CDR3, the DNA is TGTGCCTCCGCCGGGGGGGGTGTGTTAGATACGCAGTATTTT. This translates into CASAGGGVLDTQYF.

The chain combines TRBV2 with TRBJ2-4; 9 bases fit TRBD2. This CDR3 is 18 amino acids long. Germline V gene data show CDR1 as SNHLY and CDR2 as FYNNEI. After removal of 1 base from V and 0 bases from J, the junction contained 7 bases not matched to a gene. This CDR3 reads CASSEVASGALAKNIQYF. The DNA for the CDR3 is TGTGCCAGCAGTGAAGTTGCTAGCGGGGCCTTAGCCAAAAACATTCAGTACTTC.

The chain joins TRBV5-4 to TRBJ2-5; D remains ambiguous. Germline V gene sequence: CDR1 SGHNT, CDR2 YYREEE (reference sequence). V was pared by 5 bases and J by 3 bases, with 5 bases between. The CDR3 contains 11 residues. The CDR3 loop reads CASRSEETQYF. CDR3 in DNA: TGTGCCAGCAGGTCGGAAGAGACCCAGTACTTC.

The table lists this clone with a count of one. The genes are TRBV20-1 and TRBJ2-1; tentative D call: TRBD1 (5 bases). The CDR3 extends over 11 amino acids. Between the trimmed V and J ends, which lost 8 bases and 7 bases, there was a span of 12 bases. The germline V gene has CDR1 DFQATT and CDR2 SNEGSKA (reference sequence). The CDR3 loop is CSPQGRNEQFF. In nucleotides, the CDR3 is TGCAGTCCGCAGGGAAGGAATGAGCAGTTCTTC.

V usage is TRBV5-1 and J usage is TRBJ2-3, with D perhaps matching TRBD1 (6 bases). V was pared by 4 bases and J by 4 bases, with 16 bases between. Per germline, CDR1 SGHRS and CDR2 YFSETQ. This CDR3 spans 15 amino acids. CDR3 sequence reads: CASSPGTSIADTQYF. The CDR3 DNA is TGCGCCAGCAGCCCCGGGACAAGTATTGCAGATACGCAGTATTTT. The whole variable domain, remainder taken from reference TRBV5-1 and TRBJ2-3, is KAGVTQTPRYLIKTRGQQVTLSCSPISGHRSVSWYQQTPGQGLQFLFEYFSETQRNKGNFPGRFSGRQFSNSRSEMNVSTLELGDSALYLCASSPGTSIADTQYFGPGTRLTVL.

This chain uses TRBV4-3 with TRBJ1-4, with unresolved D. Germline values: CDR1 LGHNA, CDR2 YSLEER. CDR3 length: 14 residues. V lost 3 bases and J 6 bases, leaving 11 bases between the germline ends. The CDR3 nucleotides are TGCGCCAGCAGCCATCTCTCCGGGGATGAAAAACTGTTTTTT. This gives the protein CASSHLSGDEKLFF.

The chain recombines TRBV19 with TRBJ1-3; perhaps TRBD1 as D (6 bases). V lost 9 bases and J 0 bases, leaving 15 bases between the germline ends. CDR1 is LNHDA, CDR2 SQIVND, per germline (reference sequence). The length of the CDR3 is 15 residues. In DNA, the CDR3 is TGTGCCAGCAGATACAGGGATATCTCTGGAAACACCATATATTTT. This translates into CASRYRDISGNTIYF.

The chain has TRBV2 and TRBJ1-1, with a tentative D call TRBD1 (5 bases). CDR1 is SNHLY, CDR2 FYNNEI, per germline. This CDR3 comprises 14 residues. Deletions cut 8 bases from V and 1 base from J, with 14 bases between. Written as DNA, the CDR3 is TGTGCCAGCGGAGGGGCCCGGGGGAACACTGAAGCTTTCTTT. It yields the protein CASGGARGNTEAFF. Looking up the rest from reference TRBV2 and TRBJ1-1 gives the full variable domain: EPEVTQTPSHQVTQMGQEVILRCVPISNHLYFYWYRQILGQKVEFLVSFYNNEISEKSEIFDDQFSVERPDGSNFTLKIRSTKLEDSAMYFCASGGARGNTEAFFGQGTRLTVV.

V is TRBV4-2 and J is TRBJ1-2; unclear D gene. The V end was cut by 0 bases, the J end by 11 bases, with 10 bases between. This CDR3 contains 12 residues. Germline lookup yields CDR1 LGHNA and CDR2 YNFKEQ. CDR3 region: CASSQDLTEYTF. The CDR3 DNA sequence: TGTGCCAGCAGCCAAGATCTGACGGAGTACACCTTC.

This clone was seen a handful of times. This rearrangement joins TRBV9 to TRBJ2-7; 8 nucleotides line up with TRBD2. Trimming cost V 3 bases and J 7 bases; bases outside gene matches: 6. Germline V gene sequence: CDR1 SGDLS, CDR2 YYNGEE. The CDR3 consists of 13 residues. DNA for the CDR3: TGTGCCAGCAGCGACGGGACTAGTCTTGAGCAGTACTTC. Its protein is CASSDGTSLEQYF.

V gene TRBV18 combines with J gene TRBJ1-1; 8 positions match TRBD1. The germline V gene encodes CDR1 KGHSH and CDR2 LQKENI. The J segment lost 5 bases and the V segment lost 3 bases, leaving 8 bases of the junction unmatched. This CDR3 has 15 residues. CDR3 protein: CASSPISGGKTEAFF. DNA of the CDR3: TGTGCCAGCTCACCTATCTCAGGGGGCAAGACTGAAGCTTTCTTT.

The chain carries TRBV7-3 and TRBJ2-7, with a tentative D call TRBD1 (6 bases). Germline V gives CDR1 SGHTA, CDR2 FQGTGA. The CDR3 has 13 amino acids. Trimming stripped 10 bases from V and 3 bases from J, with 16 bases between. CDR3 region: CAKTGRLGYEQYF. The CDR3 nucleotides are TGTGCCAAGACAGGCCGGCTGGGCTACGAGCAGTACTTC.

The V and J genes are TRBV7-2 and TRBJ2-1; TRBD2 matches at 8 bases. The germline gives CDR1 SGHTA, CDR2 FQGNSA. Germline trimming cut 7 bases from V and 8 bases from J; bases unmatched to any gene: 10. This CDR3 has 14 residues. The DNA of the CDR3 is TGTGCCAGCACCTCCCGGACTAGCTGGCATGAGCAGTTCTTC. Its protein product is CASTSRTSWHEQFF. The full variable domain, with the rest looked up from reference TRBV7-2 and TRBJ2-1, is GAGVSQSPSNKVTEKGKDVELRCDPISGHTALYWYRQSLGQGLEFLIYFQGNSAPDKSGLPSDRFSAERTGGSVSTLTIQRTQQEDSAVYLCASTSRTSWHEQFFGPGTRLTVL.

The V call is TRBV5-1, the J call TRBJ2-2, with a weak D call TRBD2 (6 bases). Between the trimmed V and J ends, which lost 4 bases and 0 bases, there was a span of 13 bases. The CDR3 sequence is 16 residues long. From germline, CDR1 is SGHRS and CDR2 YFSETQ. The CDR3 is CASSAAGTPNTGELFF. DNA of the CDR3: TGCGCCAGCAGCGCCGCCGGGACTCCGAACACCGGGGAGCTGTTTTTT.

This clone was seen once. The chain carries TRBV29-1 and TRBJ2-1; 9 nucleotides align to TRBD2. CDR1 is SQVTM and CDR2 is ANQGSEA in the germline V gene. V lost 5 bases, J lost 4 bases, and 3 bases stayed unmatched. The CDR3 sequence is 13 residues long. The CDR3 region has the DNA TGCAGCGTTTCTGCGGGGGGGTACAATGAGCAGTTCTTC. Encoded protein: CSVSAGGYNEQFF.

As DNA, the CDR3 is TGTGCCAGCAGTGAATCACATCTAGAGTCGGACATTCAGTACTTC. Amino acid sequence: CASSESHLESDIQYF. The chain is built from TRBV2 and TRBJ2-4; D remains unclear. V was shortened by 2 bases and J by 8 bases, with 16 bases between the two germline ends. Germline values: CDR1 SNHLY, CDR2 FYNNEI. The CDR3 contains 15 residues.

The chain joins TRBV11-3 to TRBJ2-7, with 8 bases identical to TRBD1. Trimming removed 6 bases from V and 0 bases from J; junction bases left unmatched: 4. The CDR3 has 14 residues. Per the germline V gene, CDR1 is SGHNT and CDR2 is YENEEA. For the CDR3, the DNA is TGTGCCAGCAGAAAGGACAGGGACTCCTACGAGCAGTACTTC. Protein product: CASRKDRDSYEQYF.

The V gene is TRBV5-5, the J gene TRBJ2-2; 14 bases are a match to TRBD2. This CDR3 spans 17 amino acids. The V segment lost 4 bases and the J segment 7 bases; nucleotides outside the gene matches: 9. Germline V gene lookup returns CDR1 SGHKS and CDR2 YYEKEE (reference sequence). The CDR3 is CASSVGLAGGSIGELFF. The DNA for the CDR3 is TGTGCCAGCAGCGTAGGACTAGCGGGGGGCTCCATCGGGGAGCTGTTTTTT.

J is TRBJ2-1 and V is TRBV29-1; D not resolved. The CDR3 has 10 amino acids. V lost 5 bases to trimming and J lost 10 bases, with 9 bases between them. In germline, CDR1 is SQVTM, CDR2 ANQGSEA. This CDR3 is CSVRELEQFF. The CDR3 bases are TGCAGCGTTCGAGAATTGGAGCAGTTCTTC.

The chain combines TRBV13 with TRBJ1-1; D might be TRBD1 (6 bases). The CDR3 spans 14 residues. Germline V gives CDR1 PRHDT, CDR2 FYEKMQ (reference sequence). Trimming left V 8 bases short and J 1 base short, with 14 bases between. DNA of the CDR3: TGTGCCAGCGGGCGGGGGCCGGGGAACACTGAAGCTTTCTTT. This gives the protein CASGRGPGNTEAFF. The whole variable domain, remainder taken from reference TRBV13 and TRBJ1-1, is AAGVIQSPRHLIKEKRETATLKCYPIPRHDTVYWYQQGPGQDPQFLISFYEKMQSDKGSIPDRFSAQQFSDYHSELNMSSLELGDSALYFCASGRGPGNTEAFFGQGTRLTVV.

V gene TRBV18 combines with J gene TRBJ1-4; D unclear. CDR1 is KGHSH, CDR2 LQKENI, per germline. CDR3 length: 14 amino acids. Deletions cut 3 bases from V and 4 bases from J, with 9 bases between. As DNA, the CDR3 is TGTGCCAGCTCACCTAACAGAGATAATGAAAAACTGTTTTTT. Translation: CASSPNRDNEKLFF.

The genes are TRBV6-6 and TRBJ2-7, with D tentatively TRBD1 (6 bases). The CDR3 extends over 14 amino acids. Germline lookup yields CDR1 MNHNY and CDR2 SVGAGI (reference sequence). V lost 6 bases, J lost 1 base, and 13 bases lay in between. CDR3 nucleotide sequence: TGTGCCAGCAGGAGGCCAGGGGAATCCTACGAGCAGTACTTC. Its translation is CASRRPGESYEQYF.

This rearrangement joins TRBV29-1 to TRBJ1-1; D not certain. Germline V gene data show CDR1 as SQVTM and CDR2 as ANQGSEA. This CDR3 is built from 11 residues. Trimming shortened V by 5 bases and J by 0 bases, and 4 bases separated the two germline ends. The chain's CDR3 is CSVLMNTEAFF. In DNA, the CDR3 is TGCAGCGTTCTAATGAACACTGAAGCTTTCTTT.

V gene TRBV6-1 combines with J gene TRBJ1-4, with D possibly matching TRBD1 (5 bases). V was trimmed by 3 bases and J by 0 bases, leaving 8 bases between them. This CDR3 has 15 residues. Germline V gene sequence: CDR1 MNHNS, CDR2 SASEGT. CDR3 in DNA: TGTGCCAGCAGTGAGACAGACGCAACTAATGAAAAACTGTTTTTT. Translation gives CASSETDATNEKLFF.

The chain uses TRBV5-1 and TRBJ2-3; no firm D call. Trimming cost V 4 bases and J 5 bases, with 8 bases left between them. The CDR3 runs 12 residues. The germline gives CDR1 SGHRS, CDR2 YFSETQ. The CDR3 sequence: CASSNFGDTQYF. The CDR3 DNA sequence: TGCGCCAGCAGCAACTTCGGAGATACGCAGTATTTT.

This rearrangement joins TRBV6-5 to TRBJ1-6; D is perhaps TRBD1 (5 bases). This CDR3 is built from 16 residues. From germline, CDR1 is MNHEY and CDR2 SVGAGI. Trimming removed 4 bases at V and 9 bases at J, with 19 bases between. The CDR3 protein is CASSLTRGGDGSPLHF. DNA for the CDR3: TGTGCCAGCAGTTTGACCCGGGGGGGTGATGGTTCACCCCTCCACTTT.

The gene calls are TRBV7-6 and TRBJ2-7; 8 positions match TRBD1. Germline V gene data show CDR1 as SGHVS and CDR2 as FNYEAQ. V dropped 5 bases and J dropped 4; count of bases not matched to a gene: 4. The CDR3 sequence is 13 residues long. CDR3 coding DNA: TGTGCCAGCAGCAGGACAGGGTTGTACGAGCAGTACTTC. This encodes CASSRTGLYEQYF.